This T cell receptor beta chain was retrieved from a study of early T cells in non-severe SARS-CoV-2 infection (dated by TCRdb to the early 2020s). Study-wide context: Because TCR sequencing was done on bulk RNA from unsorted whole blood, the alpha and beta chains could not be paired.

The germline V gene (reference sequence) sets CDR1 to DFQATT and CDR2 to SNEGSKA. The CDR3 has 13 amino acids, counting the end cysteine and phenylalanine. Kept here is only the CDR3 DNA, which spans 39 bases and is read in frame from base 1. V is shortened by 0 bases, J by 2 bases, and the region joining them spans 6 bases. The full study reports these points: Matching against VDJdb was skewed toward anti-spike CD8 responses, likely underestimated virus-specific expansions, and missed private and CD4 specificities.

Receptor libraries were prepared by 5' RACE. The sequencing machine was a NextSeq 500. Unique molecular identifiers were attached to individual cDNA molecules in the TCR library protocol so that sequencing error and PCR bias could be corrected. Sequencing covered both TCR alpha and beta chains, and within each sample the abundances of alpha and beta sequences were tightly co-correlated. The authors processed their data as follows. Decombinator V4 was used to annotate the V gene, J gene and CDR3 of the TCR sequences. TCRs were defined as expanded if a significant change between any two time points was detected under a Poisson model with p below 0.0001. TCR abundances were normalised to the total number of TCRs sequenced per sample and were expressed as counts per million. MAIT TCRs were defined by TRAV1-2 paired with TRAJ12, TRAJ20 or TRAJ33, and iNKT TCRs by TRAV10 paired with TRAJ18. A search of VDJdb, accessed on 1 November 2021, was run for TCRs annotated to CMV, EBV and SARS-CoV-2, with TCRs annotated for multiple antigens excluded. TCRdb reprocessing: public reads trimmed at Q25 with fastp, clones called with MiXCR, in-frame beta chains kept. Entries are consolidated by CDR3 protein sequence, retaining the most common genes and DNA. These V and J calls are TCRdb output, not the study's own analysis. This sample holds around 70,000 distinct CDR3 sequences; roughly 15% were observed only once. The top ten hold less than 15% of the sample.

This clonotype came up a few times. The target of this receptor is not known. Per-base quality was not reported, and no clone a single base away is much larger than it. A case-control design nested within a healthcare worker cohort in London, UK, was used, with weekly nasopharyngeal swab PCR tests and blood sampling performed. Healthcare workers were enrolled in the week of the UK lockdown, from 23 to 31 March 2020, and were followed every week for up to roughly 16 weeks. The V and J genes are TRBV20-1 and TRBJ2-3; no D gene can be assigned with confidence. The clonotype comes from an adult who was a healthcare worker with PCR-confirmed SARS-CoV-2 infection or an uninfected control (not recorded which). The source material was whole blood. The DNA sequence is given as TGCAGTGCTAGAGATAGGTTCACAGATACGCAGTATTTT. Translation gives CSARDRFTDTQYF.